This TCR beta chain was found in a study of regulatory T cells in long-lasting Graves disease. Study information: Graves' patients diagnosed newly had used antithyroid drugs under 3 months. Study-level findings and limits: TRBV28, TRBJ1-2 and TRBJ2-5 were segments that persistent disease favored.

Time point denoted: newly diagnosed GD, antithyroid drugs for less than 3 months. Isolated PBMC RNA provided the starting material for the TCR library. Through Arm-PCR of CDR3 regions and iRepertoire HTBI primers, TCR beta libraries were built. TCRdb itself ran the multiplex PCR reads through MiXCR, one entry per CDR3 protein. Of about 620,000 distinct CDR3 sequences listed, 16% were seen once; the top ten hold 18%. The V gene lost 1 base and the J gene lost 5 bases, with 6 bases spanning the gap. The germline gives CDR1 LNHDA, CDR2 SQIVND (reference sequence). This CDR3 is 13 amino acids long. This clonotype was seen a handful of times. Its antigen is not known. The same sample was also studied in work on T cells in Graves' hyperthyroidism and ophthalmopathy.

The chain combines TRBV19 with TRBJ2-1; no clear D gene. The origin of this receptor is a woman in her thirties with Graves disease. The sample in question was peripheral blood mononuclear cells (PBMCs), obtained at new diagnosis, from a patient treated with antithyroid drugs. The CDR3, as DNA: TGTGCCAGTAGTATAGCTACGAACAATGAGCAGTTCTTC. Translating it yields CASSIATNNEQFF.